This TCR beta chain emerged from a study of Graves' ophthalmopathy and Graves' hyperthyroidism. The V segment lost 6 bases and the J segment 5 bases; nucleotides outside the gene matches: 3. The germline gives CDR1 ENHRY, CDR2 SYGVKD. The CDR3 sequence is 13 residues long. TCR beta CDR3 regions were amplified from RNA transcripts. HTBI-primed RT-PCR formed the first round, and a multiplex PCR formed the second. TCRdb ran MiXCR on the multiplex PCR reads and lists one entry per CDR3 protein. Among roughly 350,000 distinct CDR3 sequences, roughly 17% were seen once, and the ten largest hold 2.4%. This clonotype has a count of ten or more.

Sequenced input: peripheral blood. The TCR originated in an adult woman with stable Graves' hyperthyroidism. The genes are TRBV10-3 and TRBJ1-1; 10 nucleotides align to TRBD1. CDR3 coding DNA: TGTGCCATCAGCGGGACAGGGGTGACTGAAGCTTTCTTT. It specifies CAISGTGVTEAFF.